This T cell receptor (beta chain) was captured in a study of OX40 agonist ivuxolimab in advanced cancers. Concerning the study at large: The costimulatory receptor OX40 (CD134) was targeted by ivuxolimab, a fully human IgG2 agonistic monoclonal antibody. Intravenous ivuxolimab was administered to patients every 2 weeks at six dose levels: 0.01, 0.1, 0.3, 1.5, 3 and 10 mg/kg. Peripheral TCRbeta sequencing aimed to test whether ivuxolimab altered TCR sequence diversity and caused clonal T-cell expansion. Among the roughly 52 dose-escalation patients, about 20 had hepatocellular carcinoma, approximately 15 melanoma, 9 renal cell carcinoma and 9 head and neck cancer. Patients were allowed to have had prior anti-PD-1, anti-PD-L1 or anti-CTLA-4 therapy, and around two fifths of the dose-escalation patients had been treated with checkpoint inhibitors. The paper reports the monotherapy dose-escalation portion (N of about 47 patients) of the phase I ivuxolimab trial. Partial responses occurred in three dose-escalation patients, of whom one had hepatocellular carcinoma and two had cutaneous melanoma. A male proportion of around 80% and a mean age of around 60 years, ranging from 23 to 79, were recorded for the dose-escalation cohort. Results the study describes overall, beyond this receptor: The antigen specificity of the peripheral T cells that underwent clonal expansion was not determined. Partial responders in the 0.1-3.0 mg/kg groups had among the lowest normalized peripheral clonal expansion, especially among CD8+ T cells. On average, CD8+ T cells showed more expanded clones than CD4+ T cells after ivuxolimab. At doses from 0.1 to 3.0 mg/kg, clonal expansion was seen in both CD4+ and CD8+ blood T cells between baseline and week 6. Low levels of normalized T-cell clonal expansion were also seen in some patients who did not respond.

For sequencing of the TCRbeta CDR3 region, genomic DNA was extracted from the sorted cells. The immunoSEQ Assay was used for sequencing of TCRbeta CDR3 regions. TCRdb obtained this table from immuneACCESS and retained in-frame rearrangements with V and J assigned. These tables miss some clones; where compared with another copy, unresolved V genes account for less than half of the shortfall, and the remainder is unexplained. This sample is represented by 75,000 to 95,000 clones; just under 95% of them were singletons. Roughly 9.6% of the sample comes from the top ten. A remark on this clone: Its antigen is unknown. No much larger clonotype is one base removed from it; base qualities were not supplied.

The trial excluded patients who had a history of autoimmune disease or were on systemic immunosuppression. Peripheral blood for TCR sequencing was drawn from every dose cohort at baseline, at cycle 4 day 1 and at cycle 7 day 1. Samples came from an open-label, multicenter, first-in-human phase I dose-escalation trial of ivuxolimab. Adults with locally advanced or metastatic melanoma, renal cell, hepatocellular, or head and neck squamous cell carcinoma were enrolled in the trial. Before TCR sequencing, CD4+ T cells and CD8+ T cells from peripheral blood were sorted into separate populations. A distance of 14 bases separates the germline ends of V and J, which lose 1 base and 5 bases respectively. For CDR1 and CDR2, the germline V gene (reference sequence) lists LNHDA and SQIVND. Inclusive of the bounding cysteine and phenylalanine, the CDR3 is 15 residues long. Kept here is only the CDR3 DNA, which spans 45 bases and is read in frame from base 1.

The V and J genes are TRBV19 and TRBJ1-1; a weak D assignment points to TRBD1 (5 bases agree). The sequence was obtained from an adult with an advanced solid tumor such as melanoma, head and neck, liver or kidney cancer. The specimen was CD4+ or CD8+ T cells sorted from blood, collected in a trial of the OX40 agonist ivuxolimab. The CDR3 loop reads CASSIGAGLETEAFF. The nucleotide sequence reads as follows: TGTGCCAGTAGTATAGGGGCAGGGTTGGAGACTGAAGCTTTCTTT.